This T cell receptor beta chain emerged from a study of CD8+ T cells in alopecia areata. Study-level information: Tofacitinib was taken orally by treated patients, and the dose was 5 to 10 mg twice daily.

Indicated treatment: oral pan-JAK inhibitor, 5-10 mg twice daily. Collection of lesional scalp punch biopsies and peripheral blood was performed in alopecia areata patients. The researchers isolated CD4+ and CD8+ T cells from PBMCs by sorting. Extracted RNA was reverse transcribed, and the resulting cDNA served as sequencing template. This table comes from immunoSEQ multiplex PCR, and its TCRdb copy is limited to in-frame clones, with some not included. The sample consists of 250,000 to 350,000 clones, 45% to 70% of them appearing once. Germline values: CDR1 LNHNV, CDR2 YYDKDF (reference sequence). The CDR3 runs 13 residues. V was clipped by 2 bases and J by 14 bases, with 16 bases between them.

The receptor was isolated from a human donor with alopecia areata. The chain combines TRBV15 with TRBJ2-1, with D perhaps TRBD1 (5 bases). The sequenced sample was CD4+ T cells sorted from blood, obtained around week 52, from a patient treated with tofacitinib. The CDR3 region has the DNA TGTGCCACCAGCAGACCTGACCCAGGGAACGAGTTCTTC. This codes for CATSRPDPGNEFF.